Listed here are 22 T cell receptor beta chains from one sample, sequenced in a study of radiation and T cells in renal cell carcinoma. TCRdb's copy holds only in-frame clones and misses some; the assay was immunoSEQ multiplex PCR. Of about 83,000 clones listed, over 65% are singletons. As for time point: blood 4 weeks post-SBRT, at nephrectomy. The treatment: 15 Gy SBRT to primary tumor, nephrectomy 4 weeks later. The sequenced sample was blood, obtained from a patient whose treatment included radiotherapy and nephrectomy. The receptor source for this set is a woman aged 60-75 years with renal cell carcinoma.

CDR3 DNA: TGTGCCAGCATCGACCGCGGACCCTATGGCTACACCTTC. As protein: CASIDRGPYGYTF. This chain joins TRBV28 and TRBJ1-2; D not certain. Trimming shortened V by 7 bases and J by 4 bases, and 13 bases separated the two germline ends. CDR3 length equals 13 residues. Germline assignment: CDR1 MDHEN and CDR2 SYDVKM.

The chain uses TRBV27 and TRBJ2-7; 8 bases fit TRBD1. The germline gives CDR1 MNHEY, CDR2 SMNVEV (reference sequence). This CDR3 contains 15 residues. The V segment lost 4 bases and the J segment 2 bases; nucleotides outside the gene matches: 7. Written as DNA, the CDR3 is TGTGCCAGCAGTTCATTCGGGACAGGACCCTACGAGCAGTACTTC. Its translation: CASSSFGTGPYEQYF.

The chain carries TRBV10-3 and TRBJ1-2, with 7 positions matching TRBD1. The germline V gene encodes CDR1 ENHRY and CDR2 SYGVKD. This CDR3 is built from 15 residues. V dropped 4 bases and J dropped 0; count of bases not matched to a gene: 5. CDR3: CAISAPGTANYGYTF. The CDR3 region has the DNA TGTGCCATCAGTGCTCCCGGGACAGCTAACTATGGCTACACCTTC.

The chain links TRBV19 to TRBJ1-2; D is undetermined. V was trimmed by 6 bases and J by 8 bases, leaving 16 bases between them. The CDR3 extends over 13 amino acids. CDR1 LNHDA and CDR2 SQIVND come from the germline V gene (reference sequence). The CDR3 nucleotides are TGTGCCAGTAGAGGTGCCGGCGCGCGAGGCTACACCTTC. Its protein is CASRGAGARGYTF.

The sample holds a few counts of this clone. The chain links TRBV7-9 to TRBJ1-1, with TRBD1 as a possible D gene (6 bases). CDR3 length equals 13 residues. Trimming shortened V by 1 base and J by 6 bases, and 9 bases separated the two germline ends. The germline V gene has CDR1 SEHNR and CDR2 FQNEAQ (reference sequence). CDR3 sequence (DNA): TGTGCCAGCAGCTTAGGTGGGGGCCCTGAAGCTTTCTTT. It translates to CASSLGGGPEAFF.

The chain has TRBV5-1 and TRBJ2-7, with 7 bases fitting TRBD1. Looked up from germline, CDR1 is SGHRS and CDR2 is YFSETQ. The CDR3 is made up of 16 amino acids. Unmatched junction bases numbered 10, after V lost 2 bases and J lost 2 bases. CDR3 region: CASSFVGATGTYEQYF. The CDR3 region has the DNA TGCGCCAGCAGCTTTGTGGGTGCGACAGGGACCTACGAGCAGTACTTC.

This chain joins TRBV14 and TRBJ2-7; maybe TRBD2 (5 bases). The V gene lost 6 bases and the J gene lost 0 bases, with 15 bases spanning the gap. There are 15 residues in the CDR3. From germline, CDR1 is SGHDN and CDR2 FVKESK. CDR3 DNA sequence: TGTGCCAGCAGTCACAAGGCAGGAGGCTCCTACGAGCAGTACTTC. Translating gives CASSHKAGGSYEQYF.

The chain is built from TRBV5-8 and TRBJ1-4, with TRBD1 matching over 11 bases. Per the germline V gene, CDR1 is SGHTS and CDR2 is YDEGEE. This CDR3 has 15 residues. After removal of 4 bases from V and 7 bases from J, the junction contained 6 bases not matched to a gene. For the CDR3, the DNA is TGTGCCAGCAGCGCTTCCGGGACAGGGGGTGAAAAACTGTTTTTT. It translates to CASSASGTGGEKLFF. Complete variable domain (other parts from reference TRBV5-8 and TRBJ1-4): EAGVTQSPTHLIKTRGQQATLRCSPISGHTSVYWYQQALGLGLQFLLWYDEGEERNRGNFPPRFSGRQFPNYSSELNVNALELEDSALYLCASSASGTGGEKLFFGSGTQLSVL.

The chain recombines TRBV6-6 with TRBJ1-2; the match to TRBD1 covers 8 bases. The CDR3 is made up of 13 amino acids. Losses at the gene ends were 8 bases for V and 3 bases for J; bases not matched to a gene: 5. The germline V gene has CDR1 MNHNY and CDR2 SVGAGI (reference sequence). Here the CDR3 reads CASVLTGDYGYTF. The DNA of the CDR3 is TGTGCCAGCGTGCTGACAGGGGACTATGGCTACACCTTC.

This CDR3 reads CASSLLPGTAQETQYF. The CDR3 DNA sequence: TGTGCCAGCAGCCTTCTCCCAGGGACAGCACAAGAGACCCAGTACTTC. This chain joins TRBV11-2 and TRBJ2-5; 7 bases map to TRBD1. The germline CDR1 and CDR2 sequences are SGHAT and FQNNGV. CDR3 length: 16 amino acids. Unmatched junction bases numbered 11, after V lost 5 bases and J lost 2 bases.

CDR3 in amino acids: CASSVDPREGYEQYF. In DNA form, the CDR3 reads TGTGCCAGCAGCGTTGACCCCCGGGAAGGCTACGAGCAGTACTTC. This rearrangement joins TRBV6-5 to TRBJ2-7, with D possibly being TRBD2 (5 bases). Germline V gene data show CDR1 as MNHEY and CDR2 as SVGAGI. Trimming shortened V by 6 bases and J by 3 bases, and 18 bases separated the two germline ends. The CDR3 has 15 amino acids.

The chain uses TRBV7-3 and TRBJ2-1; 10 positions match TRBD2. CDR1 is SGHTA, CDR2 FQGTGA, per germline. This CDR3 is built from 15 residues. Trimming took 5 bases from V and 8 from J; bases not matched to a gene: 9. CDR3 DNA sequence: TGTGCCAGCAGCCCCCGGTCTAGCGGGAGAGATGAGCAGTTCTTC. Residues: CASSPRSSGRDEQFF.

V and J are TRBV7-8 and TRBJ1-1; weak D call: TRBD1 (5 bases). Germline V CDR1 and CDR2: SGHVS, FQNEAQ. Trimming took 4 bases from V and 0 from J, leaving 18 bases between them. The CDR3 spans 17 residues. The CDR3 spells CASSWRAGSTMNTEAFF. The CDR3 DNA reads TGTGCCAGCAGCTGGCGGGCAGGGTCTACCATGAACACTGAAGCTTTCTTT.

The V gene is TRBV5-6, the J gene TRBJ1-1, with D possibly matching TRBD1 (6 bases). The length of the CDR3 is 15 residues. V was cut by 3 bases and J by 5 bases, with 17 bases left in between. Per germline, CDR1 SGHDT and CDR2 YYEEEE. CDR3 bases: TGTGCCAGCAGCTCCGACAGAGGGGGGCATACTGAAGCTTTCTTT. Protein: CASSSDRGGHTEAFF.

The sample holds a few counts of this clone. The rearrangement links TRBV7-3 to TRBJ2-3, with D uncertain. V shed 3 bases and J shed 2 bases, with 9 bases lying between them. Germline CDR1 SGHTA, CDR2 FQGTGA. The length of the CDR3 is 14 residues. The CDR3 reads CASSFGGTTDTQYF. CDR3 DNA: TGTGCCAGCAGCTTCGGTGGCACCACAGATACGCAGTATTTT.

This rearrangement joins TRBV27 to TRBJ2-5; 7 nucleotides line up with TRBD1. Germline values: CDR1 MNHEY, CDR2 SMNVEV (reference sequence). There are 15 residues in the CDR3. After removal of 2 bases from V and 2 bases from J, the junction contained 5 bases not matched to a gene. CDR3 sequence: CASSLGTAKQETQYF. The CDR3 DNA reads TGTGCCAGCAGTTTAGGGACAGCTAAGCAAGAGACCCAGTACTTC.

This rearrangement joins TRBV6-6 to TRBJ2-3; 8 nucleotides line up with TRBD1. The CDR3 sequence is 15 residues long. Germline values: CDR1 MNHNY, CDR2 SVGAGI (reference sequence). V dropped 2 bases and J dropped 7; count of bases not matched to a gene: 8. The CDR3 DNA sequence: TGTGCCAGCAGTTACGTGGCAGGGGGCGCAAATACGCAGTATTTT. Amino acid sequence: CASSYVAGGANTQYF.

This chain connects TRBV6-1 to TRBJ2-5, with D perhaps TRBD2 (5 bases). This CDR3 has 14 amino acids. Trimming removed 4 bases at V and 2 bases at J, with 11 bases between. CDR1 MNHNS and CDR2 SASEGT come from the germline V gene. Written as DNA, the CDR3 is TGTGCCAGCAGTGCGTCCCCGGGACAAGAGACCCAGTACTTC. This translates into CASSASPGQETQYF.

This clone was seen only a few times. This rearrangement joins TRBV19 to TRBJ1-3; the D is unclear. The CDR3 is 15 residues long. CDR1 is LNHDA, CDR2 SQIVND, per germline (reference sequence). V dropped 7 bases and J dropped 0 bases, with 13 bases sitting between them. The CDR3 DNA reads as TGTGCCAGTAATACTAGACCGACCTCTGGAAACACCATATATTTT. This gives the protein CASNTRPTSGNTIYF. The full variable domain, in which reference TRBV19 and TRBJ1-3 provide the parts outside the CDR3, is DGGITQSPKYLFRKEGQNVTLSCEQNLNHDAMYWYRQDPGQGLRLIYYSQIVNDFQKGDIAEGYSVSREKKESFPLTVTSAQKNPTAFYLCASNTRPTSGNTIYFGEGSWLTVV.

The chain is built from TRBV7-9 and TRBJ1-1; 10 nucleotides agree with TRBD1. Trimming took 3 bases from V and 3 from J; bases not matched to a gene: 1. Germline lookup yields CDR1 SEHNR and CDR2 FQNEAQ (reference sequence). The CDR3 is 14 residues long. The CDR3 here is CASSLGQGHTEAFF. DNA for the CDR3: TGTGCCAGCAGCTTGGGACAGGGGCACACTGAAGCTTTCTTT.

The J gene is TRBJ2-7, the V gene TRBV6-1, with 12 positions matching TRBD1. Germline V gives CDR1 MNHNS, CDR2 SASEGT. This CDR3 region has 22 residues. Unmatched junction bases numbered 22, after V lost 2 bases and J lost 2 bases. CDR3 nucleotide sequence: TGTGCCAGCAGTGAACAACCTCACCCGGGACAGGGGGCGCTGGGGGTCACCTACGAGCAGTACTTC. This encodes CASSEQPHPGQGALGVTYEQYF.

DNA of the CDR3: TGTGCCAGCAGCCGCGCGACTATCACGTCATACACCGGGGAGCTGTTTTTT. Protein: CASSRATITSYTGELFF. The V gene is TRBV7-9, the J gene TRBJ2-2, with TRBD2 as a possible D gene (5 bases). The CDR3 has 17 amino acids. Germline V gene data show CDR1 as SEHNR and CDR2 as FQNEAQ (reference sequence). Trimming removed 5 bases at V and 3 bases at J, with 19 bases between.